The clone carrying this T cell receptor beta chain was seen at least ten times. Its antigen is unidentified. The CDR3 loop spans 14 amino acids. Germline assignment: CDR1 SGHVS and CDR2 FQNEAQ. V lost 2 bases to trimming and J lost 8 bases; unmatched junction nucleotides: 8. The record originates from a study of T-cell reconstitution after alpha-beta-depleted transplantation in children. Findings and caveats of the study: There were some patients whose high TCRbeta diversity at day 60 came from surviving recipient T cells and thymic progenitors.

During its preparation, the TCRbeta library received unique molecular identifiers. MiXCR, applied by TCRdb to the PCR reads, yields one record per CDR3 protein. The table includes about 170,000 distinct CDR3 sequences, approximately 12% detected once. The sequences come from PBMCs, collected before TCRalphabeta/CD19-depleted stem cell transplant. The sequence came from a boy between 2 and 10 years old with acute myeloid leukemia, due to receive a stem cell transplant. V usage is TRBV7-8 and J usage is TRBJ1-2; TRBD1 matches at 7 bases. This CDR3 is CASSLPTDREGYTF. The CDR3 nucleotides read TGTGCCAGCAGCTTACCGACCGACAGGGAGGGCTACACCTTC. The full variable domain, with the rest looked up from reference TRBV7-8 and TRBJ1-2, is GAGVSQSPRYKVAKRGQDVALRCDPISGHVSLFWYQQALGQGPEFLTYFQNEAQLDKSGLPSDRFFAERPEGSVSTLKIQRTQQEDSAVYLCASSLPTDREGYTFGSGTRLTVV.